One sample yielded the 3 T cell receptor beta chains listed below, sequenced in a study of T cell responses to AZD1222 COVID-19 vaccine. Some clones are missing from TCRdb's copy, which holds only in-frame ones; the method was immunoSEQ multiplex PCR. Of about 80,000 clones listed, around 90% are singletons. Specimen: peripheral blood, collected on day 0 of AZD1222 vaccination. These receptors were taken from an adult in good health.

The chain uses TRBV5-4 and TRBJ2-7; tentative D call: TRBD2 (5 bases). The CDR3 sequence is 14 residues long. Trimming left V 0 bases short and J 2 bases short, with 9 bases between. CDR1 is SGHNT, CDR2 YYREEE, per germline (reference sequence). CDR3 protein: CASSLGLPPYEQYF. The CDR3 DNA reads as TGTGCCAGCAGCTTGGGACTACCACCCTACGAGCAGTACTTC.

The V call is TRBV19, the J call TRBJ1-2; the match to TRBD1 covers 8 bases. J lost 2 bases, V lost 3 bases, and 5 bases had no gene match. The CDR3 extends over 15 amino acids. Germline-derived CDR1 and CDR2 are LNHDA and SQIVND (reference sequence). CDR3 bases: TGTGCCAGTAGTATTCAGGGGGCGACGAACTATGGCTACACCTTC. Translation gives CASSIQGATNYGYTF.

This chain uses TRBV18 with TRBJ1-1; D uncertain. CDR3 length: 13 amino acids. CDR1 KGHSH and CDR2 LQKENI come from the germline V gene. V lost 2 bases and J lost 5, with 9 bases in between. CDR3 coding DNA: TGTGCCAGCTCACCAAGGTCGGGAACTGAAGCTTTCTTT. Translated: CASSPRSGTEAFF.